A selection of T cell receptor beta chains follows, all from one sample in a study of blood T cell repertoires in COVID-19. Produced via immunoSEQ multiplex PCR; TCRdb's table is partial and in-frame only. The sample carries about 210,000 clones, about 87% recorded once. Sequenced sample: peripheral blood. These receptors were taken from a man aged 55 to 70 who had recovered from COVID-19. The CDR3 runs from the conserved cysteine through the conserved F or W. Each record gives: J gene, clone size, V gene, D gene, CDR3 protein, CDR3 DNA. D genes are given only for firm matches. Only some rows state a clone size, as once, few, many or a class for expanded clones.

TRBJ1-2 | NA | TRBV7-8 | TRBD1 | CASSTTGTGIYGYTF | TGTGCCAGCAGTACAACCGGGACAGGGATTTATGGCTACACCTTC
TRBJ2-1 | once | TRBV5-1 | TRBD2 | CASSFGTSGSPNEQFF | TGCGCCAGCAGCTTCGGGACTAGCGGGAGCCCCAATGAGCAGTTCTTC
TRBJ2-2 | NA | TRBV2 | NA | CASRGDNTGELFF | TGTGCCAGCAGAGGGGATAACACCGGGGAGCTGTTTTTT
TRBJ2-5 | NA | TRBV10-2 | TRBD1 | CASSFQGARETQYF | TGCGCCAGCAGCTTTCAGGGGGCGCGGGAGACCCAGTACTTC
TRBJ2-5 | NA | TRBV2 | NA | CASLILRAQYF | TGTGCCAGCCTTATTCTTCGAGCCCAGTACTTC
TRBJ1-5 | NA | TRBV13 | NA | CASSIRRGGNQPQHF | TGTGCCAGCAGCATTAGGAGGGGTGGCAATCAGCCCCAGCATTTT
TRBJ2-7 | NA | TRBV23-1 | NA | CASSQSSGATKIKLYEQYF | TGCGCCAGCAGTCAATCAAGTGGGGCAACCAAAATAAAACTCTACGAGCAGTACTTC
TRBJ2-7 | NA | TRBV5-1 | TRBD2 | CASSLAATSGRAGSYEQYF | TGCGCCAGCAGCTTGGCCGCGACTAGCGGGAGGGCCGGGTCCTACGAGCAGTACTTC
TRBJ2-3 | NA | TRBV27 | NA | CATQPFSGGTDTQYF | TGTGCCACCCAACCTTTTTCAGGGGGGACAGATACGCAGTATTTT
TRBJ2-7 | NA | TRBV27 | NA | CASSYERDHSYEQYF | TGTGCCAGCAGTTATGAGCGAGACCACTCCTACGAGCAGTACTTC
TRBJ1-3 | NA | TRBV12-3/TRBV12-4 | TRBD1 | CASSRDSRNTIYF | TGTGCCAGCAGTAGGGACAGCCGAAACACCATATATTTT
TRBJ2-1 | NA | TRBV2 | TRBD2 | CASSPGGGSYNEQFF | TGTGCCAGCAGCCCCGGGGGGGGATCATACAATGAGCAGTTCTTC
TRBJ2-5 | NA | TRBV18 | NA | CASSPLSGQETQYF | TGTGCCAGCTCACCACTTAGTGGTCAAGAGACCCAGTACTTC
TRBJ1-2 | few | TRBV3-1/TRBV3-2 | TRBD1 | CASSHLDRGGQNGYTF | TGTGCCAGCAGCCATCTAGACAGGGGTGGGCAGAATGGCTACACCTTC
TRBJ2-5 | NA | TRBV5-6 | TRBD1 | CASSFGTGQETQYF | TGTGCCAGCAGCTTTGGGACAGGTCAAGAGACCCAGTACTTC
TRBJ1-2 | NA | TRBV19 | TRBD1 | CASSLNPGQFYGYTF | TGTGCCAGTAGTCTAAATCCGGGACAGTTCTATGGCTACACCTTC
TRBJ1-2 | NA | TRBV7-2 | TRBD1 | CASSSGGQGRLDGYTF | TGTGCCAGCAGCTCCGGAGGACAGGGGAGGTTGGATGGCTACACCTTC
TRBJ1-2 | NA | TRBV5-4 | TRBD1 | CAGKTGGYGYTF | TGTGCCGGAAAGACAGGGGGGTATGGCTACACCTTC
TRBJ1-6 | NA | TRBV7-3 | TRBD1 | CASGTGDSPLHF | TGTGCCAGCGGGACAGGGGATTCACCCCTCCACTTT
TRBJ1-5 | NA | TRBV12-5 | TRBD1 | CASGFTGTGVFRMRNQPQHF | TGTGCTAGTGGTTTCACCGGGACAGGGGTTTTCAGGATGCGCAATCAGCCCCAGCATTTT
TRBJ1-4 | NA | TRBV7-2 | NA | CASRPGIASHEKLFF | TGTGCCAGCAGACCAGGGATCGCGTCCCATGAAAAACTGTTTTTT
TRBJ1-5 | NA | TRBV7-2 | TRBD1 | CASSGGTGVGQPQHF | TGTGCCAGCAGCGGTGGGACAGGGGTCGGGCAGCCCCAGCATTTT